This is a list of T cell receptor beta chains from one sample in a study of blood T cell repertoires in COVID-19. Some clones are missing from TCRdb's copy, which holds only in-frame ones; the method was immunoSEQ multiplex PCR. The sample includes fewer than 350,000 clones, around 89% of them seen just once. Source material: peripheral blood. These receptors originate from a man in his forties with acute or convalescent COVID-19. Both conserved end residues are trimmed from each CDR3. The order of the fields is J gene, V gene, CDR3 protein.

>TRBJ1-4|TRBV5-1
ASSLDGGKIEKLF
>TRBJ2-1|TRBV19
ASSMVASANNEQF
>TRBJ1-2|TRBV5-1
ASSDDAGNIYGYT
>TRBJ1-2|TRBV5-1
ASSFEGANYGYT
>TRBJ2-3|TRBV3-1/TRBV3-2
ASSLLGYRQY
>TRBJ2-1|TRBV24-1
AIRTSGAYNEQF
>TRBJ2-3|TRBV5-4
ASSFGGVPDTQY
>TRBJ1-6|TRBV6-2/TRBV6-3
ASSSIIKMTGQLDGAPLH
>TRBJ1-2|TRBV5-4
ASSSIEGARGYT
>TRBJ2-7|TRBV4-1
ASSPTTSGGVLIYEQY
>TRBJ1-2|TRBV10-1
ASSQGQDYGYT
>TRBJ1-3|TRBV19
ASSIAGSGNTIY
>TRBJ1-2|TRBV27
ASSLSAGVFYGYT
>TRBJ2-1|TRBV19
ASSRQGNSYNEQF
>TRBJ2-7|TRBV27
ASSPTGTGGAEQY
>TRBJ1-5|TRBV5-5
ASGKGQGEHSNQPQH
>TRBJ1-1|TRBV24-1
ATSDGQNTEAF
>TRBJ1-2|TRBV24-1
ATSDRDRGGHGYT
>TRBJ1-5|TRBV29-1
SVRERVEQPQH
>TRBJ2-3|TRBV5-1
ASSTLNRAGDTQY
>TRBJ2-7|TRBV30
AWSVGSLWYGGRTYEQY
>TRBJ2-7|TRBV4-2
ASSQSTSGGAVYEQY
>TRBJ2-7|TRBV2
ASRPDTYEQY
>TRBJ1-5|TRBV19
ASSIAQGNQPQH
>TRBJ1-4|TRBV3-1/TRBV3-2
ASSQTGVGEKLF
>TRBJ1-2|TRBV6-6
ASSASRQGAGGGYT